These 27 T cell receptor beta chains originate from one sample sequenced in a study of blood T cells in healthy people across ages. Through a sample-barcoded 5' primer and a J-beta primer mix, a second PCR was run for roughly 7 to 11 cycles. TCRdb re-analysed the 5' RACE reads in MiXCR, keeping a single row per CDR3 protein. The sample lists 250,000 to 300,000 distinct CDR3 sequences; roughly 27% were seen once. Sequenced input: blood. The source of these receptors is a woman in her 70s in good health.

This clonotype has just a few counts. The chain links TRBV20-1 to TRBJ1-4; D not certain. The CDR3 is 13 amino acids. V was trimmed by 6 bases and J by 4 bases, leaving 12 bases between them. The germline gives CDR1 DFQATT, CDR2 SNEGSKA (reference sequence). CDR3 nucleotide sequence: TGCAGTGCCCCGTCCCAGATTAATGAAAAACTGTTTTTT. This sequence encodes CSAPSQINEKLFF.

This clonotype appeared a few times. The genes are TRBV18 and TRBJ2-2; unclear D gene. Trimming stripped 1 base from V and 5 bases from J, with 5 bases between. This CDR3 is built from 13 residues. Germline loops: CDR1 KGHSH, CDR2 LQKENI. CDR3 nucleotides: TGTGCCAGCTCACCACTTCCAACCGGGGAGCTGTTTTTT. This gives the protein CASSPLPTGELFF.

This clonotype has a handful of counts. The chain joins TRBV6-4 to TRBJ1-1; possibly TRBD1 for D (5 bases). CDR1 MRHNA and CDR2 SNTAGT come from the germline V gene. This CDR3 has 17 amino acids. V lost 5 bases, J lost 5 bases, and 24 bases lay in between. In nucleotides, the CDR3 is TGTGCCAGCAGTAAGACGGGCGGGCCAGGGATTAAAACTGAAGCTTTCTTT. Its translation is CASSKTGGPGIKTEAFF.

The chain links TRBV29-1 to TRBJ1-2; D not certain. The V gene lost 8 bases and the J gene lost 6 bases, with 22 bases spanning the gap. The germline V gene has CDR1 SQVTM and CDR2 ANQGSEA. The CDR3 runs 14 residues. In DNA form, the CDR3 reads TGCAGCTTTGGGAGTAGTAGGGTGGCGGATGGCTACACCTTC. It translates to CSFGSSRVADGYTF.

In its sample, this clonotype was seen a few times. The chain couples TRBV7-9 to TRBJ1-3; D is uncertain. The CDR3 consists of 16 residues. Germline V gene data show CDR1 as SEHNR and CDR2 as FQNEAQ (reference sequence). Trimming removed 4 bases from V and 4 bases from J, with 17 bases in between. CDR3 in amino acids: CASSSELTRRGNTIYF. The CDR3 region has the DNA TGTGCCAGCAGCTCCGAACTAACTCGGCGCGGAAACACCATATATTTT.

V and J are TRBV11-1 and TRBJ2-1; D not resolved. The J call may be in error: the DNA end matches TRBJ2-7 better. Germline assignment: CDR1 SGHAT and CDR2 FQDESV (reference sequence). This CDR3 has 12 residues. Written as DNA, the CDR3 is TGTGCCAGCAGCTTGGCGACCGGGGAGCAGTACTTC. It translates to CASSLATGEQYF.

The chain recombines TRBV7-2 with TRBJ2-1; D remains unclear. With 0 bases removed from V and 0 bases from J, the gap between germline ends came to 6 bases. The CDR3 has 15 amino acids. Germline values: CDR1 SGHTA, CDR2 FQGNSA. This CDR3 is CASSLAVSSYNEQFF. The CDR3 DNA follows: TGTGCCAGCAGCTTAGCGGTAAGCTCCTACAATGAGCAGTTCTTC.

The genes are TRBV27 and TRBJ2-5, with D possibly matching TRBD2 (6 bases). This CDR3 contains 14 residues. The V end was cut by 1 base, the J end by 5 bases, with 11 bases between. Germline CDR1 is MNHEY and CDR2 is SMNVEV (reference sequence). CDR3 amino acids: CASSLYGSMETQYF. For the CDR3, the DNA is TGTGCCAGCAGTTTATACGGGAGCATGGAGACCCAGTACTTC.

In DNA form, the CDR3 reads TGTGCCAGCAGTCGATACAAGGGAGGGGAGGGCTACGAGCAGTACTTC. Its translation: CASSRYKGGEGYEQYF. This chain uses TRBV28 with TRBJ2-7; 7 nucleotides agree with TRBD2. This CDR3 is built from 16 residues. V trimming: 5 bases; J trimming: 3 bases; junction bases outside the gene matches: 13. Germline CDR1 reads MDHEN; CDR2 reads SYDVKM.

The gene calls are TRBV12-3 or TRBV12-4 and TRBJ2-3, with 8 nucleotides matching TRBD2. The CDR3 spans 15 residues. Unmatched junction bases numbered 4, after V lost 5 bases and J lost 0 bases. This CDR3 reads CASSVSGKSTDTQYF. In DNA form, the CDR3 reads TGTGCCAGCAGTGTTAGCGGGAAGAGCACAGATACGCAGTATTTT.

The V gene is TRBV28, the J gene TRBJ2-3, with 7 bases aligning to TRBD2. The trim removed 3 bases at V and 4 bases at J, leaving 7 bases unmatched. This CDR3 has 15 residues. CDR1 MDHEN and CDR2 SYDVKM come from the germline V gene. CDR3 residues: CASSFGGSNSDTQYF. The CDR3 coding sequence is TGTGCCAGCAGTTTTGGCGGGAGTAACTCAGATACGCAGTATTTT.

This clonotype occurred many times. The chain recombines TRBV28 with TRBJ1-4; 7 positions match TRBD1. CDR3 length: 15 amino acids. CDR1 is MDHEN, CDR2 SYDVKM, per germline. V trimming: 4 bases; J trimming: 3 bases; junction bases outside the gene matches: 5. The CDR3 DNA reads TGTGCCAGCAGTTCGCAGGGGGTCGCTAATGAAAAACTGTTTTTT. As protein: CASSSQGVANEKLFF. Variable domain in full (rest from reference TRBV28 and TRBJ1-4): DVKVTQSSRYLVKRTGEKVFLECVQDMDHENMFWYRQDPGLGLRLIYFSYDVKMKEKGDIPEGYSVSREKKERFSLILESASTNQTSMYLCASSSQGVANEKLFFGSGTQLSVL.

This clonotype occurred a few times. The chain is built from TRBV20-1 and TRBJ2-3; 7 nucleotides match TRBD2. The CDR3 sequence is 15 residues long. Germline trimming cut 0 bases from V and 3 bases from J; bases unmatched to any gene: 6. Looked up from germline, CDR1 is DFQATT and CDR2 is SNEGSKA (reference sequence). This CDR3 is CSARDYASGTDTQYF. Here the CDR3 DNA reads TGCAGTGCTAGAGATTATGCTAGCGGAACAGATACGCAGTATTTT.

The chain couples TRBV28 to TRBJ2-7; D remains ambiguous. Trimming cost V 3 bases and J 9 bases, with 12 bases left between them. Per the germline V gene, CDR1 is MDHEN and CDR2 is SYDVKM. The CDR3 spans 12 residues. In DNA form, the CDR3 reads TGTGCCAGCAGTTTGGACCTAGTAAGGCAGTACTTC. Protein sequence: CASSLDLVRQYF.

There are many counts of this clonotype. The J gene is TRBJ1-1, the V gene TRBV20-1; D may be TRBD1 (5 bases). Germline V lookup: CDR1 DFQATT, CDR2 SNEGSKA (reference sequence). Trimming removed 3 bases from V and 3 bases from J, with 17 bases in between. The CDR3 covers 15 residues. The CDR3 reads CSASRDSNRDTEAFF. The DNA for the CDR3 is TGCAGTGCTAGCAGGGACTCAAACAGAGACACTGAAGCTTTCTTT.

The chain uses TRBV7-2 and TRBJ2-7; 7 bases fit TRBD2. This CDR3 region has 15 residues. V gave up 1 base and J gave up 7 bases; unmatched junction bases: 10. Germline CDR1 is SGHTA and CDR2 is FQGNSA. CDR3: CASSLGGSGLSEQYF. The CDR3 DNA reads TGTGCCAGCAGCTTAGGCGGGAGCGGCTTGAGTGAGCAGTACTTC. The entire variable domain, with the rest obtained from reference TRBV7-2 and TRBJ2-7, is as follows: GAGVSQSPSNKVTEKGKDVELRCDPISGHTALYWYRQSLGQGLEFLIYFQGNSAPDKSGLPSDRFSAERTGGSVSTLTIQRTQQEDSAVYLCASSLGGSGLSEQYFGPGTRLTVT.

This clonotype has only a few counts. The chain carries TRBV7-9 and TRBJ2-3, with a tentative D call TRBD1 (5 bases). V lost 7 bases and J lost 9, with 20 bases in between. The CDR3 contains 14 residues. In germline, CDR1 is SEHNR, CDR2 FQNEAQ (reference sequence). As DNA, the CDR3 is TGTGCCAGCACCAAGGACATATCACACGGGACGCAGTATTTT. This translates into CASTKDISHGTQYF.

In its sample, this clonotype was seen a few times. The chain couples TRBV20-1 to TRBJ2-7, with 8 positions matching TRBD1. V was pared by 3 bases and J by 2 bases, with 3 bases of the junction left unmatched. The CDR3 consists of 13 residues. Germline V lookup: CDR1 DFQATT, CDR2 SNEGSKA (reference sequence). The CDR3 sequence is CSARDRATYEQYF. In DNA, the CDR3 is TGCAGTGCTAGGGACAGGGCAACCTACGAGCAGTACTTC.

This clonotype was seen once. The V call is TRBV20-1, the J call TRBJ2-3, with 8 bases that match TRBD2. This CDR3 contains 14 residues. V dropped 4 bases and J dropped 5; count of bases not matched to a gene: 8. CDR1 DFQATT and CDR2 SNEGSKA come from the germline V gene (reference sequence). The CDR3 reads CSATRGREVDTQYF. CDR3 DNA sequence: TGCAGTGCTACCCGTGGGCGGGAGGTAGATACGCAGTATTTT.

V and J are TRBV6-1 and TRBJ2-5; 8 bases fit TRBD2. Germline V gene lookup returns CDR1 MNHNS and CDR2 SASEGT. With 8 bases clipped from V and 2 bases from J, the junction kept 10 bases outside the gene matches. The CDR3 covers 15 residues. CDR3 DNA: TGTGCCAGCCTAAGACTAGCGTTATTTCAAGAGACCCAGTACTTC. The encoded protein is CASLRLALFQETQYF.

This clonotype was seen a few times. The rearrangement links TRBV18 to TRBJ2-1; D uncertain. The CDR3 totals 12 residues. Germline V gene lookup returns CDR1 KGHSH and CDR2 LQKENI. Trimming took off 3 bases at V and 9 bases at J, with 9 bases between the two ends. CDR3 loop: CASSPSIGEQFF. The CDR3, as DNA: TGTGCCAGCTCACCTAGTATCGGTGAGCAGTTCTTC.

V gene TRBV29-1 combines with J gene TRBJ2-4, with D unresolved. This CDR3 region has 11 residues. V was cut by 5 bases and J by 15 bases, with 17 bases left in between. Looked up from germline, CDR1 is SQVTM and CDR2 is ANQGSEA. The CDR3 sequence: CSVSIGPKGYF. CDR3 bases: TGCAGCGTTTCAATCGGTCCAAAGGGGTACTTC.

The table lists this clonotype with a few counts. The chain joins TRBV19 to TRBJ2-1; 12 bases are shared with TRBD2. Per the germline V gene, CDR1 is LNHDA and CDR2 is SQIVND (reference sequence). CDR3 size: 17 residues. V lost 3 bases and J lost 3; bases outside the gene matches: 6. In DNA form, the CDR3 reads TGTGCCAGTAGTATTTCCCCACTAGCGGGAGGCTACAATGAGCAGTTCTTC. It translates to CASSISPLAGGYNEQFF. Drawing the rest from reference TRBV19 and TRBJ2-1, the complete variable domain is DGGITQSPKYLFRKEGQNVTLSCEQNLNHDAMYWYRQDPGQGLRLIYYSQIVNDFQKGDIAEGYSVSREKKESFPLTVTSAQKNPTAFYLCASSISPLAGGYNEQFFGPGTRLTVL.

This clonotype was seen a handful of times. The CDR3 DNA follows: TGTGCCAGCAGCGCCCCATCCCCAGTAGATACGCAGTATTTT. Protein sequence: CASSAPSPVDTQYF. The chain joins TRBV9 to TRBJ2-3; the D is unclear. Per the germline V gene, CDR1 is SGDLS and CDR2 is YYNGEE. The CDR3 has 14 residues. The V gene lost 3 bases and the J gene lost 5 bases, with 13 bases spanning the gap.

The rearrangement uses TRBV12-5 and TRBJ1-4; D is ambiguous. V lost 6 bases to trimming and J lost 0 bases, with 5 bases between them. CDR1 is LGHNT and CDR2 is FRNRAP in the germline V gene. There are 13 residues in the CDR3. This CDR3 is CASGRATNEKLFF. The CDR3 bases are TGTGCTAGTGGGAGAGCAACTAATGAAAAACTGTTTTTT.

This clonotype was counted at least ten times. This chain links TRBV4-1 with TRBJ1-4; D is unclear. CDR1 is MGHRA, CDR2 YSYEKL, per germline. The CDR3 sequence is 20 residues long. Trimming left V 2 bases short and J 8 bases short, with 30 bases between. The CDR3 sequence is CASSQLYYVLLSRREEKLFF. The DNA of the CDR3 is TGCGCCAGCAGCCAACTATACTACGTTCTCCTAAGTAGGAGGGAGGAAAAACTGTTTTTT.

This chain connects TRBV7-2 to TRBJ2-5; 11 bases agree with TRBD2. The tail of the sequence fits TRBJ2-7 better, so the J call may be wrong. The CDR3 has 15 amino acids. The V gene's germline CDR1 is SGHTA and CDR2 FQGNSA. Written as DNA, the CDR3 is TGTGCCAGCAGCTTGACTAGCGGGACACTTTACGAGCAGTACTTC. This codes for CASSLTSGTLYEQYF.